These 9 T cell receptor beta chains were all obtained from the same sample, sequenced in a study of early stage breast cancer tumors. The data were produced by immunoSEQ multiplex PCR, yet TCRdb's version contains in-frame clones alone and is incomplete. The sample has 4,000 to 6,000 clones; about two thirds are singletons. Sequenced sample: normal breast tissue next to the tumor. These receptors were obtained from a person between 55 and 69 years old with breast cancer.

This clone was found a few times. The J gene is TRBJ2-1, the V gene TRBV10-1, with TRBD2 matching over 13 bases. Looked up from germline, CDR1 is WNHNN and CDR2 is SYGVQD (reference sequence). The CDR3 is 16 amino acids. Trimming at V came to 2 bases and at J to 6 bases, leaving 4 bases not matched to a gene. The CDR3 protein is CASSEGLAGAANEQFF. The CDR3 region has the DNA TGCGCCAGCAGTGAGGGACTAGCGGGAGCTGCCAATGAGCAGTTCTTC.

The J gene is TRBJ1-1, the V gene TRBV7-9; tentative D call: TRBD1 (5 bases). The CDR3 has 12 residues. V was pared by 4 bases and J by 5 bases, with 8 bases between. Germline CDR1 reads SEHNR; CDR2 reads FQNEAQ (reference sequence). The CDR3 DNA reads as TGTGCCAGCAGCTCCCGACAGACTGAAGCTTTCTTT. This gives the protein CASSSRQTEAFF.

This clone appeared a few times. The chain is built from TRBV2 and TRBJ2-7; D remains unclear. The CDR3 loop spans 11 amino acids. Germline V CDR1 and CDR2: SNHLY, FYNNEI. V was pared by 3 bases and J by 5 bases, with 5 bases between. The CDR3 protein is CASSDWNEQYF. DNA for the CDR3: TGTGCCAGCAGTGACTGGAACGAGCAGTACTTC.

This clone has just a few counts. CDR3 sequence: CAWMGDVSYNEQFF. CDR3 sequence (DNA): TGTGCCTGGATGGGTGACGTTTCCTACAATGAGCAGTTCTTC. The genes are TRBV30 and TRBJ2-1; D call uncertain. Germline V gene sequence: CDR1 GTSNPN, CDR2 SVGIG (reference sequence). The CDR3 consists of 14 residues. The V end lost 4 bases, the J end lost 1 base, and 11 bases lay between the germline ends.

The chain links TRBV19 to TRBJ1-5, with a possible D match to TRBD1 (6 bases). Germline V gene data show CDR1 as LNHDA and CDR2 as SQIVND (reference sequence). V was clipped by 3 bases and J by 5 bases, with 14 bases between them. The CDR3 sequence is 15 residues long. CDR3 loop: CASSIPDRYYQPQHF. The CDR3 DNA is TGTGCCAGTAGTATCCCCGACAGGTATTATCAGCCCCAGCATTTT.

DNA of the CDR3: TGTGCCAGCAGCCAAAGGGGAAGTCAGGAGACCCAGTACTTC. Protein: CASSQRGSQETQYF. V usage is TRBV7-2 and J usage is TRBJ2-5; D might be TRBD1 (5 bases). Germline CDR1 reads SGHTA; CDR2 reads FQGNSA. The CDR3 totals 14 residues. Between the trimmed V and J ends, which lost 5 bases and 5 bases, there was a span of 15 bases.

V and J are TRBV15 and TRBJ1-4, with D possibly matching TRBD1 (6 bases). The CDR3 is 15 residues long. V gave up 7 bases and J gave up 8 bases, with 20 bases separating them. CDR1 is LNHNV and CDR2 is YYDKDF in the germline V gene (reference sequence). Here the CDR3 DNA reads TGTGCCACCACCACCGGGAACAGGGAGGGCGAAAAACTGTTTTTT. Translation gives CATTTGNREGEKLFF.

V usage is TRBV4-2 and J usage is TRBJ2-7; TRBD1 or TRBD2 may be the D gene (6 bases each). The CDR3 spans 16 residues. The germline V and J ends were trimmed by 0 bases and 2 bases, with 14 bases remaining between them. Germline V gives CDR1 LGHNA, CDR2 YNFKEQ. The CDR3 here is CASSQEGAGSPYEQYF. DNA of the CDR3: TGTGCCAGCAGCCAAGAGGGGGCCGGGAGCCCCTACGAGCAGTACTTC.

The rearrangement uses TRBV11-2 and TRBJ1-1; D uncertain. The CDR3 totals 14 residues. CDR1 SGHAT and CDR2 FQNNGV come from the germline V gene. The ends were cut back, 5 bases at V and 3 bases at J, with 13 bases in the middle. CDR3 sequence reads: CASSARRSYTEAFF. The CDR3 DNA reads as TGTGCCAGCAGCGCCAGACGGTCCTACACTGAAGCTTTCTTT.